The 3 T cell receptor beta chains presented below share a single source sample, sequenced in a study of blood T cells in healthy people across ages (dated by TCRdb to between 2014 and 2017). Library method: 5' RACE. The data were produced on an Illumina HiSeq 2500. A second 7 to 11 cycle PCR used a sample-barcoded 5' primer and a J-beta primer mix. The public sequencing data were trimmed at Q25 with fastp and processed into clonotypes with MiXCR by TCRdb, which kept only in-frame beta chains. A single entry per CDR3 protein holds the most common genes and DNA from its merged rows. The sample contains 850,000 to 1,300,000 distinct CDR3 sequences, roughly 45% of them found a single time. The ten most abundant clones make up around 18% of the sample. Material for sequencing was blood. These TCRs come from an older woman in good health.

The chain links TRBV7-2 to TRBJ1-5; D remains unclear. V was pared by 3 bases and J by 0 bases, with 6 bases between. CDR3 length: 14 amino acids. CDR1 is SGHTA and CDR2 is FQGNSA in the germline V gene. The CDR3: CASSFSISNQPQHF. Written as DNA, the CDR3 is TGTGCCAGCAGCTTCAGTATTAGCAATCAGCCCCAGCATTTT.

This clonotype was counted only a few times. CDR3: CASTAGSGTSLSEQYF. The CDR3 nucleotides read TGTGCCAGCACCGCTGGGAGCGGGACCTCGTTGAGCGAGCAGTACTTC. The chain employs TRBV2 and TRBJ2-5; the match to TRBD2 covers 7 bases. The DNA matches TRBJ2-7 better at its end, which makes the J call doubtful. From germline, CDR1 is SNHLY and CDR2 FYNNEI. The CDR3 contains 16 residues.

The chain is built from TRBV9 and TRBJ1-2; 7 bases are shared with TRBD1. The CDR3 runs 14 residues. The ends lost 4 bases at V and 4 bases at J; junction bases unmatched: 7. Looked up from germline, CDR1 is SGDLS and CDR2 is YYNGEE. CDR3 DNA: TGTGCCAGCAGCTCCCCTGAGGGGGCCTATGGCTACACCTTC. Translated, it gives CASSSPEGAYGYTF.